The sample holds a few counts of the clone carrying this T cell receptor (beta chain). TCR beta libraries were built with iRepertoire HTBI primers and Arm-PCR of CDR3 regions. TCRdb re-called the multiplex PCR reads with MiXCR, one entry per CDR3 protein. Of under 250,000 distinct CDR3 sequences listed, 15% to 20% are singletons. The data belong to a study of regulatory T cells in long-lasting Graves disease. V trimming: 5 bases; J trimming: 3 bases; junction bases outside the gene matches: 16. The germline V gene encodes CDR1 SGHVS and CDR2 FNYEAQ. The length of the CDR3 is 18 residues. Documented time point: newly diagnosed GD, antithyroid drugs for less than 3 months. With RNA extracted from PBMCs as input, the TCR library was made. It was American Thyroid Association guidelines that determined Graves' disease diagnosis. A further study also used this sample, focusing on T cells in Graves' hyperthyroidism and ophthalmopathy.

This TCR was sampled from a woman in her twenties or thirties with Graves disease. The chain combines TRBV7-6 with TRBJ2-1; TRBD2 agrees at 7 bases. The source material was peripheral blood mononuclear cells (PBMCs), sampled at new diagnosis, from a patient treated with antithyroid drugs. The CDR3 sequence is CASSLEAASGTLYNEQFF. The CDR3 DNA is TGTGCCAGCAGCCTAGAGGCGGCTAGCGGAACCCTCTACAATGAGCAGTTCTTC.